Sequencing of this T cell receptor (beta chain) was carried out in a study of cytomegalovirus exposure and HLA in healthy donors. Primers for the PCR totalled 60 Vbeta and 13 Jbeta. Here immunoSEQ multiplex PCR was the method, and the copy in TCRdb shows in-frame clones only, minus some. The profile shows about 160,000 clones, around four fifths of them singletons. There are 18 residues in the CDR3. Trimming removed 3 bases at V and 0 bases at J, with 18 bases between. This receptor was identified in a male donor in good health and CMV-seronegative. The chain recombines TRBV23-1 with TRBJ1-5; maybe TRBD1 (6 bases). TRBV23-1 is recorded as an ORF, its role being uncertain. Sequenced material: PBMCs. The CDR3 protein is CASSHLHTGSGSNQPQHF. In DNA form, the CDR3 reads TGCGCCAGCAGTCATTTGCACACAGGGAGCGGTAGCAATCAGCCCCAGCATTTT.